Only a few counts were recorded for the clone carrying this T cell receptor (beta chain). This record comes from a study of OX40 agonist ivuxolimab in advanced cancers. For the study at large: Ivuxolimab, an agonistic anti-OX40 (CD134) antibody, was given to patients. Patients with hepatocellular carcinoma, melanoma, renal cell or head and neck cancer made up the dose-escalation patients.

Here immunoSEQ multiplex PCR was the method, and the copy in TCRdb shows in-frame clones only, minus some. The sample consists of tens of thousands of clones, 79% of them appearing once. Trimming shortened V by 0 bases and J by 0 bases, and 12 bases separated the two germline ends. Germline CDR1 reads MNHEY; CDR2 reads SVGAGI. This CDR3 comprises 16 residues. This chain joins TRBV6-5 and TRBJ2-7; D uncertain. The TCR comes from an adult with an advanced solid tumor such as melanoma, head and neck, liver or kidney cancer. The sample was CD4+ or CD8+ T cells sorted from blood, taken in a trial of the OX40 agonist ivuxolimab. CDR3 residues: CASSYSAAKSSYEQYF. The CDR3 DNA reads as TGTGCCAGCAGTTACTCTGCAGCGAAAAGCTCCTACGAGCAGTACTTC.